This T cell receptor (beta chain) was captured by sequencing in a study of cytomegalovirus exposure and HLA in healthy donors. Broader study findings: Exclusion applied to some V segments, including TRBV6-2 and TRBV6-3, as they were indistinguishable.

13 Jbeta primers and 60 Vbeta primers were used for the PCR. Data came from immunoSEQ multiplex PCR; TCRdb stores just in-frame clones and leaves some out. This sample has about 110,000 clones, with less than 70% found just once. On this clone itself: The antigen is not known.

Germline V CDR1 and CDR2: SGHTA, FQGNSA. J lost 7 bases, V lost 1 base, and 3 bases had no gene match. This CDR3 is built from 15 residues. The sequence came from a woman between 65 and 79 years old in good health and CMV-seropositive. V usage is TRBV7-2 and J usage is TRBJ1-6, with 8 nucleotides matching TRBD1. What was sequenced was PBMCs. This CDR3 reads CASSLGRTGNSPLHF. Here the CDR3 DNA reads TGTGCCAGCAGCTTAGGCCGGACAGGGAATTCACCCCTCCACTTT.